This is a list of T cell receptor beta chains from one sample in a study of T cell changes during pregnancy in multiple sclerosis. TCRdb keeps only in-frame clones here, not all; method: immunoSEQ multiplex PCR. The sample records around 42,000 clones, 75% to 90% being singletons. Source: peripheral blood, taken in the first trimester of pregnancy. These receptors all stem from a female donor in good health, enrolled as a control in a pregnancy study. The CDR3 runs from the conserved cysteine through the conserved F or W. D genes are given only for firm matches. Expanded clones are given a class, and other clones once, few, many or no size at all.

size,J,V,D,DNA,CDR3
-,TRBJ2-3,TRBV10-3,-,TGTGCCATCAGTGAGTCGAGGAGAAGCACAGATACGCAGTATTTT,CAISESRRSTDTQYF
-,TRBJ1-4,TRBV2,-,TGTGCCAGCAGTGTGGGACTAGGAGATGAAAAACTGTTTTTT,CASSVGLGDEKLFF
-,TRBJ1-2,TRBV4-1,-,TGCGCCAGCAGCCAAATTGGAACAGGGCTCTATGGCTACACCTTC,CASSQIGTGLYGYTF
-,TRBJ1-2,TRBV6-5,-,TGTGCCAGCAGTTCCTGGGACACCTCTAACTATGGCTACACCTTC,CASSSWDTSNYGYTF
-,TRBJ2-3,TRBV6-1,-,TGTGCCAGCAGTTGGGGGCCCCCTGCTGATACGCAGTATTTT,CASSWGPPADTQYF
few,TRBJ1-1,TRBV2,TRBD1,TGTGCCAGCAGTCGACAGGGAGGTGGGAGGAACACTGAAGCTTTCTTT,CASSRQGGGRNTEAFF
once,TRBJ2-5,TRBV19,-,TGTGCCAGTAGTCCCACCGGGACACACCAAGAGACCCAGTACTTC,CASSPTGTHQETQYF
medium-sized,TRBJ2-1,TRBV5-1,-,TGCGCCAGCAGGAGCCCGATAGGGGGGGCGCGGGACCGCGGTGAGCAGTTCTTC,CASRSPIGGARDRGEQFF
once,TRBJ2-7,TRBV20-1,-,TGCAGTGCTGTCAGGGCTCAAGAGCAGTACTTC,CSAVRAQEQYF
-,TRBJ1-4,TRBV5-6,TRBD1,TGTGCCAGCAGCTATGGACAGGGGGGTGATAATGAAAAACTGTTTTTT,CASSYGQGGDNEKLFF
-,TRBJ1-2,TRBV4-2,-,TGTGCCAGCAGCCGGGGCCAGGGGCCCGACTATGGCTACACCTTC,CASSRGQGPDYGYTF
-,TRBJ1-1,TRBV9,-,TGTGCCAGCAGCGCCAGGGGCAACACTGAAGCTTTCTTT,CASSARGNTEAFF